This T cell receptor (beta chain) was captured in a study of cytomegalovirus exposure and HLA in healthy donors. Researchers ran the PCR with 60 Vbeta and 13 Jbeta primers. Using immunoSEQ multiplex PCR, the repertoire was profiled, and TCRdb retains in-frame clones only, with some absent. The sample lists 60,000 to 75,000 clones, less than 80% seen once, with about 12% in the top ten. The CDR3 totals 15 residues. V dropped 0 bases and J dropped 4; count of bases not matched to a gene: 3. Germline assignment: CDR1 LNHNV and CDR2 YYDKDF (reference sequence). Sequencing was performed on PBMCs. The chain recombines TRBV15 with TRBJ2-1, with 7 bases aligning to TRBD1. The clonotype comes from a woman aged 40 to 50 in good health and CMV-seropositive. Written as DNA, the CDR3 is TGTGCCACCAGCAGAGATGAGGGACAGTACAATGAGCAGTTCTTC. It encodes CATSRDEGQYNEQFF.